This is a list of T cell receptor beta chains from one sample in a study of PD-L1 blockade in urothelial cancer. Libraries were prepared by immunoSEQ multiplex PCR; TCRdb keeps only in-frame clonotypes and omits some of them. Of 50,000 to 55,000 clones detected, roughly 84% appear once; the ten largest clones hold 20% to 25%. The sample here was PBMCs, taken around atezolizumab (anti-PD-L1) treatment. These receptors came from a man in his 60s with urothelial cancer. Both conserved end residues are part of each CDR3. Fields, in order: V gene, D gene, J gene, clone size, CDR3 protein, CDR3 DNA. A D gene is named only where the DNA matches it firmly. Clone sizes are given selectively: once, few, many, or a class where the clone is expanded.

V gene: TRBV5-1; D gene: TRBD1; J gene: TRBJ2-7; clone size: NA; CDR3 protein: CASSTGQGNLYEQYF; CDR3 DNA: TGCGCCAGCAGCACCGGACAGGGGAATCTCTACGAGCAGTACTTC
V gene: TRBV2; D gene: NA; J gene: TRBJ1-5; clone size: NA; CDR3 protein: CASSPGGGRENQPQHF; CDR3 DNA: TGTGCCAGCAGTCCGGGGGGGGGCAGGGAAAATCAGCCCCAGCATTTT
V gene: TRBV25-1; D gene: NA; J gene: TRBJ2-5; clone size: NA; CDR3 protein: CASTRPGIGTQYF; CDR3 DNA: TGTGCCAGCACCCGGCCCGGGATCGGGACCCAGTACTTC
V gene: TRBV7-2; D gene: TRBD2; J gene: TRBJ2-3; clone size: NA; CDR3 protein: CASSYGEGTDTQYF; CDR3 DNA: TGTGCCAGCAGCTATGGGGAGGGAACAGATACGCAGTATTTT
V gene: TRBV2; D gene: NA; J gene: TRBJ2-7; clone size: NA; CDR3 protein: CASSDFDSPSYEQYF; CDR3 DNA: TGTGCCAGCAGTGATTTCGACAGTCCCTCCTACGAGCAGTACTTC
V gene: TRBV19; D gene: NA; J gene: TRBJ1-2; clone size: NA; CDR3 protein: CASSPDQGPYGYTF; CDR3 DNA: TGTGCCAGTAGTCCTGACCAGGGCCCCTATGGCTACACCTTC
V gene: TRBV30; D gene: TRBD1; J gene: TRBJ1-1; clone size: NA; CDR3 protein: CAWSHRDRMNTEAFF; CDR3 DNA: TGTGCCTGGAGTCACCGGGACAGGATGAACACTGAAGCTTTCTTT
V gene: TRBV6-5; D gene: NA; J gene: TRBJ1-1; clone size: NA; CDR3 protein: CASSFSGHTEAFF; CDR3 DNA: TGTGCCAGCAGTTTTTCTGGGCACACTGAAGCTTTCTTT
V gene: TRBV25-1; D gene: NA; J gene: TRBJ1-1; clone size: NA; CDR3 protein: CASSEYMGQNTEAFF; CDR3 DNA: TGTGCCAGCAGTGAATATATGGGACAGAACACTGAAGCTTTCTTT
V gene: TRBV5-1; D gene: TRBD1; J gene: TRBJ2-7; clone size: once; CDR3 protein: CASSSGTGAYEQYF; CDR3 DNA: TGCGCCAGCAGCTCCGGGACAGGGGCGTACGAGCAGTACTTC
V gene: TRBV2; D gene: TRBD1; J gene: TRBJ2-2; clone size: NA; CDR3 protein: CASSEEQGSAGELFF; CDR3 DNA: TGTGCCAGCAGTGAGGAACAGGGGTCAGCCGGGGAGCTGTTTTTT
V gene: TRBV2; D gene: NA; J gene: TRBJ1-5; clone size: NA; CDR3 protein: CASSQTGYFSPQHF; CDR3 DNA: TGTGCCAGCAGTCAGACAGGCTATTTCTCGCCCCAGCATTTT
V gene: TRBV7-2; D gene: TRBD1; J gene: TRBJ2-1; clone size: NA; CDR3 protein: CASSSLTGVIYNEQFF; CDR3 DNA: TGTGCCAGCAGCTCCTTAACAGGGGTTATCTACAATGAGCAGTTCTTC
V gene: TRBV18; D gene: TRBD2; J gene: TRBJ2-3; clone size: NA; CDR3 protein: CASRSGRATDTQYF; CDR3 DNA: TGTGCCAGTCGCAGCGGGAGGGCCACAGATACGCAGTATTTT
V gene: TRBV19; D gene: NA; J gene: TRBJ2-5; clone size: NA; CDR3 protein: CASSLSSETQYF; CDR3 DNA: TGTGCCAGTAGCCTTAGCTCAGAGACCCAGTACTTC
V gene: TRBV7-9; D gene: TRBD1; J gene: TRBJ1-4; clone size: NA; CDR3 protein: CASSLGQSNEKLFF; CDR3 DNA: TGTGCCAGCAGCCTGGGACAGTCAAATGAAAAACTGTTTTTT
V gene: TRBV9; D gene: NA; J gene: TRBJ1-1; clone size: NA; CDR3 protein: CASSVGVTSGVTEAFF; CDR3 DNA: TGTGCCAGCAGCGTAGGGGTCACTTCAGGGGTCACTGAAGCTTTCTTT
V gene: TRBV5-1; D gene: TRBD1; J gene: TRBJ1-1; clone size: NA; CDR3 protein: CASTGTASMNTEAFF; CDR3 DNA: TGCGCCAGCACCGGGACAGCTAGTATGAACACTGAAGCTTTCTTT
V gene: TRBV2; D gene: NA; J gene: TRBJ1-2; clone size: NA; CDR3 protein: CASTSPGMYYGYTF; CDR3 DNA: TGTGCCAGCACCTCACCAGGGATGTACTATGGCTACACCTTC
V gene: TRBV7-9; D gene: NA; J gene: TRBJ2-7; clone size: NA; CDR3 protein: CASSRGTTYEQYF; CDR3 DNA: TGTGCCAGCAGCAGGGGGACGACCTACGAGCAGTACTTC
V gene: TRBV30; D gene: NA; J gene: TRBJ2-7; clone size: NA; CDR3 protein: CAWSVRAGTYEQYF; CDR3 DNA: TGTGCCTGGAGTGTAAGGGCGGGGACCTACGAGCAGTACTTC
V gene: TRBV7-3; D gene: TRBD1; J gene: TRBJ1-1; clone size: NA; CDR3 protein: CASSQTGTGGTEAFF; CDR3 DNA: TGTGCCAGCAGCCAAACTGGGACAGGGGGGACTGAAGCTTTCTTT
V gene: TRBV18; D gene: NA; J gene: TRBJ2-4; clone size: NA; CDR3 protein: CASSPQLEDIQYF; CDR3 DNA: TGTGCCAGCTCACCCCAACTAGAAGACATTCAGTACTTC
V gene: TRBV20-1; D gene: NA; J gene: TRBJ1-2; clone size: NA; CDR3 protein: CSARVGAGYTF; CDR3 DNA: TGCAGTGCTAGAGTAGGAGCTGGCTACACCTTC
V gene: TRBV6-5; D gene: TRBD1; J gene: TRBJ1-5; clone size: NA; CDR3 protein: CASTGGQGQPQHF; CDR3 DNA: TGTGCCAGTACAGGGGGCCAGGGACAGCCCCAGCATTTT
V gene: TRBV6-5; D gene: TRBD1; J gene: TRBJ2-7; clone size: NA; CDR3 protein: CASTYTGTGGYEQYF; CDR3 DNA: TGTGCCAGCACTTATACCGGGACAGGGGGCTACGAGCAGTACTTC
V gene: TRBV15; D gene: NA; J gene: TRBJ1-4; clone size: NA; CDR3 protein: CATSRDRDLEKLFF; CDR3 DNA: TGTGCCACCAGCAGAGACCGAGATCTTGAAAAACTGTTTTTT